This T cell receptor beta chain was sequenced for a study of blood T cell repertoires in COVID-19. Study-level background: The cDNA or gDNA used as material had been derived from T cells, B-cell-depleted T cells, or PBMCs.

Germline V gene sequence: CDR1 MNHEY, CDR2 SVGEGT. This CDR3 has 14 amino acids. Losses at the gene ends were 4 bases for V and 5 bases for J; bases not matched to a gene: 6. TCRdb's copy holds only in-frame clones and misses some; the assay was immunoSEQ multiplex PCR. The sample yields hundreds of thousands of clones, approximately 89% seen once. Everyone who took part was roughly 18 to 90 years old, and they came from about 23 US areas. The sequence was collected from a woman in her thirties with acute COVID-19. The chain joins TRBV6-2 or TRBV6-3 to TRBJ1-1; TRBD1 matches at 8 bases. Sequences were obtained from PBMCs or T cells enriched from blood (not recorded which). This CDR3 reads CASSSQGAGTEAFF. CDR3 nucleotide sequence: TGTGCCAGCAGTTCCCAGGGGGCGGGAACTGAAGCTTTCTTT.